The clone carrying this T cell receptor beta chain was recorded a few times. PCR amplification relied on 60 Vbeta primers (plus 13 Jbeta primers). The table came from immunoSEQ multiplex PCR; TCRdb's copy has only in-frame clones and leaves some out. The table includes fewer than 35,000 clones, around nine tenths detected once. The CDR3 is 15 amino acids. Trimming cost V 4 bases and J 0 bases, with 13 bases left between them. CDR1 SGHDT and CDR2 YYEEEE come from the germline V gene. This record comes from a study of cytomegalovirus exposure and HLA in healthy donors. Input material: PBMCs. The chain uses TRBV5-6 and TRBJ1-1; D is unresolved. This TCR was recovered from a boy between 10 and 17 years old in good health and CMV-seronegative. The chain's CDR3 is CASSLSGFMNTEAFF. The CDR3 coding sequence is TGTGCCAGCAGCCTCTCCGGTTTCATGAACACTGAAGCTTTCTTT. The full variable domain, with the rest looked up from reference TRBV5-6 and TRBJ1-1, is DAGVTQSPTHLIKTRGQQVTLRCSPKSGHDTVSWYQQALGQGPQFIFQYYEEEERQRGNFPDRFSGHQFPNYSSELNVNALLLGDSALYLCASSLSGFMNTEAFFGQGTRLTVV.